These 11 T cell receptor beta chains originate from one sample sequenced in a study of control samples from healthy donors and cancer patients. Only in-frame clones appear in the TCRdb table, and some are missing; sequencing was by immunoSEQ multiplex PCR. The profile shows some 200,000 clones, just under 95% of them singletons. Sequenced sample: blood. The source of these receptors is a young man in good health.

This chain uses TRBV27 with TRBJ2-5; D is unresolved. V shed 5 bases and J shed 5 bases, with 15 bases lying between them. The germline V gene has CDR1 MNHEY and CDR2 SMNVEV (reference sequence). The CDR3 extends over 14 amino acids. CDR3 sequence reads: CASSVGSFGETQYF. The CDR3 DNA reads TGTGCCAGCAGTGTTGGATCCTTTGGGGAGACCCAGTACTTC.

This chain joins TRBV5-1 and TRBJ1-1; the D gene is possibly TRBD1 (5 bases). V was clipped by 0 bases and J by 2 bases, with 8 bases between them. CDR1 is SGHRS, CDR2 YFSETQ, per germline. The CDR3 loop spans 14 amino acids. CDR3 DNA sequence: TGCGCCAGCAGCTTGGCCGGGGGAAACACTGAAGCTTTCTTT. Translated: CASSLAGGNTEAFF.

This chain links TRBV3-1 (or the pseudogene TRBV3-2) with TRBJ2-1; D may be TRBD1 (6 bases). The CDR3 totals 15 residues. Trimming left V 4 bases short and J 4 bases short, with 14 bases between. Germline assignment: CDR1 LGHDT and CDR2 YNNKEL (reference sequence). The DNA of the CDR3 is TGTGCCAGCAGCCGCCTACCGACAGGTTACAATGAGCAGTTCTTC. This encodes CASSRLPTGYNEQFF.

The chain employs TRBV5-1 and TRBJ2-6; unclear D gene. CDR3 length equals 14 residues. Trimming took off 6 bases at V and 1 base at J, with 8 bases between the two ends. Germline V gene data show CDR1 as SGHRS and CDR2 as YFSETQ. The CDR3 sequence: CASTLESGANVLTF. In DNA form, the CDR3 reads TGCGCCAGCACGCTTGAGTCTGGGGCCAACGTCCTGACTTTC.

This clone was recorded once. This chain joins TRBV12-5 and TRBJ2-7, with a tentative D call TRBD2 (5 bases). Germline loops: CDR1 LGHNT, CDR2 FRNRAP. There are 14 residues in the CDR3. Trimming pared 0 bases from V and 2 bases from J, leaving 8 bases between. The CDR3: CASGLVRGAYEQYF. The CDR3 coding sequence is TGTGCTAGTGGTTTGGTACGGGGAGCCTACGAGCAGTACTTC.

The rearrangement joins TRBV5-1 to TRBJ2-1; D is perhaps TRBD1 (6 bases). The CDR3 spans 15 residues. The V and J ends lost 3 bases and 7 bases respectively, with 17 bases between them. In germline, CDR1 is SGHRS, CDR2 YFSETQ. The CDR3 DNA reads TGCGCCAGCAGCTCTGAGGGGGTTACGAGGAATGAGCAGTTCTTC. It encodes CASSSEGVTRNEQFF. The full variable domain, rest sourced from reference TRBV5-1 and TRBJ2-1, is KAGVTQTPRYLIKTRGQQVTLSCSPISGHRSVSWYQQTPGQGLQFLFEYFSETQRNKGNFPGRFSGRQFSNSRSEMNVSTLELGDSALYLCASSSEGVTRNEQFFGPGTRLTVL.

The rearrangement links TRBV7-3 to TRBJ1-5; no firm D call. This CDR3 has 19 amino acids. The germline gives CDR1 SGHTA, CDR2 FQGTGA. The ends were cut back, 1 base at V and 0 bases at J, with 19 bases in the middle. The CDR3 protein is CASSLSTKGIPYSNQPQHF. DNA of the CDR3: TGTGCCAGCAGCTTAAGTACAAAAGGGATCCCGTATAGCAATCAGCCCCAGCATTTT.

The V and J genes are TRBV4-1 and TRBJ1-5; possible D gene TRBD1, 5 bases. The CDR3 extends over 15 amino acids. V dropped 6 bases and J dropped 0 bases, with 12 bases sitting between them. Germline-derived CDR1 and CDR2 are MGHRA and YSYEKL. Written as DNA, the CDR3 is TGCGCCAGCAGTGAGGGGTCAAATAGCAATCAGCCCCAGCATTTT. Translation: CASSEGSNSNQPQHF.

This clone came up once. The genes are TRBV2 and TRBJ1-5, with a possible D match to TRBD1 (5 bases). CDR1 and CDR2 from the germline V gene are SNHLY and FYNNEI. This CDR3 region has 14 residues. V lost 7 bases to trimming and J lost 6 bases, with 16 bases between them. In nucleotides, the CDR3 is TGTGCCAGCACCCCATCTCGGGGGGGTCAGCCCCAGCATTTT. As protein: CASTPSRGGQPQHF.

This clone was observed once. CDR3 sequence (DNA): TGTGCTAGTGGTTTGGAGTCACATTACGAGCAGTACTTC. Its translation: CASGLESHYEQYF. This chain joins TRBV12-5 and TRBJ2-7; unclear D gene. Germline loops: CDR1 LGHNT, CDR2 FRNRAP. The CDR3 contains 13 residues. V lost 1 base and J 4 bases, leaving 8 bases between the germline ends.

The chain couples TRBV4-2 to TRBJ2-3; 8 bases match TRBD2. This CDR3 has 16 residues. The germline gives CDR1 LGHNA, CDR2 YNFKEQ. Trimming cost V 1 base and J 2 bases; bases outside gene matches: 5. The chain's CDR3 is CASSQVAGGVTDTQYF. CDR3 DNA sequence: TGTGCCAGCAGCCAAGTCGCGGGGGGTGTCACAGATACGCAGTATTTT.